Each of the 26 T cell receptor beta chains below was sequenced from the same sample in a study of blood T cells in healthy people across ages. A J-beta primer mix and a sample-barcoded 5' primer were used in a second PCR of roughly 7 to 12 cycles. TCRdb ran MiXCR on the 5' RACE reads and lists one entry per CDR3 protein. Here the sample spans over 1,300,000 distinct CDR3 sequences, around 59% being singletons. The material sequenced was blood. These TCRs come from a man between 18 and 35 years old in good health.

The chain uses TRBV20-1 and TRBJ2-3, with TRBD2 matching 8 bases. J gave up 0 bases and V 6 bases, and 8 bases lay outside the gene matches. This CDR3 has 15 amino acids. Germline CDR1 is DFQATT and CDR2 is SNEGSKA (reference sequence). The CDR3 spells CSAPLAVPSTDTQYF. The CDR3 nucleotides are TGCAGTGCCCCACTAGCGGTACCTAGCACAGATACGCAGTATTTT.

The rearrangement uses TRBV2 and TRBJ2-1; TRBD2 might be the D (6 bases). The V end was cut by 7 bases, the J end by 2 bases, with 12 bases between. The CDR3 is 14 amino acids. The V gene's germline CDR1 is SNHLY and CDR2 FYNNEI. The CDR3 here is CASKSIAAYNEQFF. DNA for the CDR3: TGTGCCAGCAAGTCGATAGCGGCCTACAATGAGCAGTTCTTC.

The chain combines TRBV6-6 with TRBJ2-3; D uncertain. Trimming cost V 6 bases and J 4 bases, with 11 bases left between them. The CDR3 consists of 13 residues. Germline V gene sequence: CDR1 MNHNY, CDR2 SVGAGI (reference sequence). CDR3 sequence reads: CASSIPRADTQYF. CDR3 in DNA: TGTGCCAGCAGCATCCCAAGGGCAGATACGCAGTATTTT.

DNA of the CDR3: TGCGCCAGCAGCTTAGACCGCGGCAGGGATGCTCGGGAGACCCAGTACTTC. It encodes CASSLDRGRDARETQYF. V gene TRBV5-1 combines with J gene TRBJ2-5; tentative D call: TRBD1 (5 bases). Germline values: CDR1 SGHRS, CDR2 YFSETQ. The CDR3 is 17 residues long. Deletions cut 2 bases from V and 5 bases from J, with 22 bases between.

The chain joins TRBV7-2 to TRBJ2-3, with D unclear. V was trimmed by 3 bases and J by 5 bases, leaving 9 bases between them. This CDR3 contains 13 residues. Germline V gene data show CDR1 as SGHTA and CDR2 as FQGNSA. CDR3 amino acids: CASSLTPRDTQYF. DNA for the CDR3: TGTGCCAGCAGCTTGACCCCCCGAGATACGCAGTATTTT.

This chain joins TRBV29-1 and TRBJ2-7; D may be TRBD1 (5 bases). The germline V gene has CDR1 SQVTM and CDR2 ANQGSEA. Trimming cost V 6 bases and J 0 bases, with 15 bases left between them. The CDR3 consists of 14 residues. The CDR3 sequence: CSVGRRGISYEQYF. The CDR3 DNA follows: TGCAGCGTCGGACGAAGGGGAATCTCCTACGAGCAGTACTTC.

The J gene is TRBJ2-1, the V gene TRBV6-2 or TRBV6-3, with 12 bases identical to TRBD2. This CDR3 is built from 16 residues. CDR1 and CDR2 (germline): MNHEY, SVGEGT. J was trimmed by 4 bases and V by 5 bases; bases with no gene match: 6. CDR3 DNA sequence: TGTGCCAGCAGTGCCTACGGGACTAGCGGGTACAATGAGCAGTTCTTC. Translated, it gives CASSAYGTSGYNEQFF.

V gene TRBV6-5 combines with J gene TRBJ1-6; D is unresolved. Per germline, CDR1 MNHEY and CDR2 SVGAGI. Trimming pared 7 bases from V and 0 bases from J, leaving 7 bases between. This CDR3 has 14 residues. CDR3 residues: CASTLSSYNSPLHF. Written as DNA, the CDR3 is TGTGCCAGCACCTTAAGCTCCTATAATTCACCCCTCCACTTT.

The genes are TRBV10-3 and TRBJ1-1; no reliable D call. Germline V gene sequence: CDR1 ENHRY, CDR2 SYGVKD. This CDR3 has 14 residues. V was shortened by 4 bases and J by 7 bases, with 16 bases between the two germline ends. As DNA, the CDR3 is TGTGCCATCAGTGGTGGAAGAGCTGCGGGTGAAGCTTTCTTT. Encoded protein: CAISGGRAAGEAFF.

V and J are TRBV4-1 and TRBJ2-7; 13 bases are shared with TRBD2. CDR1 is MGHRA, CDR2 YSYEKL, per germline. V lost 4 bases and J lost 3; bases outside the gene matches: 12. This CDR3 has 18 residues. The CDR3 region is CASSPLTGTSGTLYEQYF. The CDR3 DNA reads as TGCGCCAGCAGCCCTCTCACCGGGACTAGCGGGACCCTCTACGAGCAGTACTTC.

The V and J genes are TRBV25-1 and TRBJ2-7; D remains ambiguous. Germline-derived CDR1 and CDR2 are MGHDK and SYGVNS. Trimming cost V 4 bases and J 2 bases, with 9 bases left between them. This CDR3 spans 13 amino acids. DNA for the CDR3: TGTGCCAGCAGTGTACCAGAAGCCTACGAGCAGTACTTC. Protein sequence: CASSVPEAYEQYF.

This clonotype has just a few counts. The chain is built from TRBV29-1 and TRBJ2-3; 9 bases match TRBD1. The CDR3 length is 16 residues. Per the germline V gene, CDR1 is SQVTM and CDR2 is ANQGSEA. Trimming took 0 bases from V and 5 from J; bases not matched to a gene: 9. The CDR3, as DNA: TGCAGCGTTGAAGATCGTACAGGGGGCATGGGAGATACGCAGTATTTT. It translates to CSVEDRTGGMGDTQYF.

The chain joins TRBV5-1 to TRBJ2-3, with unresolved D. The CDR3 is 13 amino acids. Germline-derived CDR1 and CDR2 are SGHRS and YFSETQ. Between the trimmed V and J ends, which lost 0 bases and 8 bases, there was a span of 10 bases. The CDR3 region is CASSLEDPFTQYF. The CDR3 DNA follows: TGCGCCAGCAGCTTGGAGGACCCCTTTACGCAGTATTTT.

The chain has TRBV11-3 and TRBJ2-1; 13 nucleotides match TRBD2. Losses at the gene ends were 3 bases for V and 0 bases for J; bases not matched to a gene: 14. This CDR3 comprises 21 residues. Germline values: CDR1 SGHNT, CDR2 YENEEA. The CDR3 is CASSFSLPTSGGSSSYNEQFF. In nucleotides, the CDR3 is TGTGCCAGCAGCTTCTCACTCCCGACTAGCGGGGGGTCCAGCTCCTACAATGAGCAGTTCTTC.

The V and J genes are TRBV2 and TRBJ1-1, with a weak D call TRBD1 (6 bases). The V and J ends lost 7 bases and 3 bases respectively, with 18 bases between them. Looked up from germline, CDR1 is SNHLY and CDR2 is FYNNEI. The CDR3 contains 15 residues. CDR3 sequence: CASKQANPGDTEAFF. DNA for the CDR3: TGTGCCAGCAAGCAGGCTAATCCAGGGGACACTGAAGCTTTCTTT.

This clonotype appeared a single time. This chain uses TRBV4-2 with TRBJ2-6; no clear D gene. Trimming took 1 base from V and 10 from J, leaving 14 bases between them. This CDR3 is built from 15 residues. Germline CDR1 LGHNA, CDR2 YNFKEQ. CDR3 protein: CASSQGVVEVNVLTF. CDR3 nucleotide sequence: TGTGCCAGCAGCCAAGGGGTAGTTGAGGTAAACGTCCTGACTTTC.

V is TRBV6-2 or TRBV6-3 and J is TRBJ2-6; D not resolved. The CDR3 length is 17 residues. In germline, CDR1 is MNHEY, CDR2 SVGEGT. Deletions cut 5 bases from V and 0 bases from J, with 14 bases between. In DNA, the CDR3 is TGTGCCAGCAGTCGCCTAGGCAGTCCCTCTGGGGCCAACGTCCTGACTTTC. Translating it yields CASSRLGSPSGANVLTF.

This clonotype has a handful of counts. The genes are TRBV10-3 and TRBJ2-2, with D tentatively TRBD1 (6 bases). Looked up from germline, CDR1 is ENHRY and CDR2 is SYGVKD. This CDR3 contains 15 residues. V was cut by 3 bases and J by 5 bases, with 13 bases left in between. In nucleotides, the CDR3 is TGTGCCATCAGTGATAAGGGGGAAAGAACCGGGGAGCTGTTTTTT. Translated: CAISDKGERTGELFF.

The chain joins TRBV6-5 to TRBJ1-2; 7 bases are a match to TRBD1. Germline V lookup: CDR1 MNHEY, CDR2 SVGAGI. The V segment lost 5 bases and the J segment 8 bases; nucleotides outside the gene matches: 11. The CDR3 runs 14 residues. This CDR3 reads CASSLPGQPEGYTF. CDR3 nucleotide sequence: TGTGCCAGCAGTCTTCCGGGACAGCCCGAGGGCTACACCTTC.

The DNA for the CDR3 is TGCAGCGAGATCCGGGACAGCAATGAGCAGTTCTTC. As protein: CSEIRDSNEQFF. The rearrangement uses TRBV29-1 and TRBJ2-1, with TRBD1 matching over 7 bases. Germline V gives CDR1 SQVTM, CDR2 ANQGSEA. V lost 7 bases and J lost 6; bases outside the gene matches: 6. The CDR3 has 12 amino acids.

The rearrangement links TRBV5-1 to TRBJ2-7, with unresolved D. Per germline, CDR1 SGHRS and CDR2 YFSETQ. The length of the CDR3 is 14 residues. Trimming removed 3 bases from V and 3 bases from J, with 13 bases in between. The CDR3 sequence is CASSSAGYNYEQYF. Written as DNA, the CDR3 is TGCGCCAGCAGCTCAGCCGGGTACAACTACGAGCAGTACTTC.

This chain connects TRBV15 to TRBJ2-6; no clear D. The germline V gene has CDR1 LNHNV and CDR2 YYDKDF (reference sequence). This CDR3 region has 17 residues. V was clipped by 1 base and J by 1 base, with 11 bases between them. CDR3 DNA sequence: TGTGCCACCAGCAGAGGTCTAGGCAGGTCTGGGGCCAACGTCCTGACTTTC. Encoded protein: CATSRGLGRSGANVLTF.

This sequence joins TRBV27 and TRBJ2-5; D not resolved. The CDR3 is 13 residues long. The V end was cut by 5 bases, the J end by 0 bases, with 7 bases between. From germline, CDR1 is MNHEY and CDR2 SMNVEV (reference sequence). CDR3 region: CASSTAYQETQYF. CDR3 in DNA: TGTGCCAGCAGTACGGCGTACCAAGAGACCCAGTACTTC.

The V call is TRBV25-1, the J call TRBJ1-5, with 7 bases lining up with TRBD1. CDR1 is MGHDK, CDR2 SYGVNS, per germline. The length of the CDR3 is 21 residues. The J segment lost 4 bases and the V segment lost 7 bases, leaving 28 bases of the junction unmatched. The chain's CDR3 is CASTKGPPGTAPPAGNQPQHF. In DNA form, the CDR3 reads TGTGCCAGCACCAAGGGTCCCCCGGGGACAGCCCCTCCTGCAGGGAATCAGCCCCAGCATTTT.

This clonotype was observed a few times. The chain employs TRBV20-1 and TRBJ2-7, with 9 bases matching TRBD1. The germline gives CDR1 DFQATT, CDR2 SNEGSKA (reference sequence). V lost 4 bases and J lost 6; bases outside the gene matches: 10. The CDR3 extends over 14 amino acids. The CDR3 loop reads CSAIDRDRAFEQYF. The CDR3 DNA follows: TGCAGTGCTATTGACCGGGACAGGGCTTTCGAGCAGTACTTC.

The V and J genes are TRBV9 and TRBJ1-6; maybe TRBD1 (6 bases). Trimming stripped 3 bases from V and 0 bases from J, with 16 bases between. CDR1 and CDR2 (germline): SGDLS, YYNGEE. The length of the CDR3 is 18 residues. CDR3 sequence reads: CASSGGPSPSSYNSPLHF. CDR3 nucleotides: TGTGCCAGCAGCGGGGGGCCGTCTCCTAGCTCCTATAATTCACCCCTCCACTTT.